Following are 15 T cell receptor beta chains from one sample sequenced in a study of cytomegalovirus exposure and HLA in healthy donors. In the PCR, 60 Vbeta and 13 Jbeta primers were used. Here immunoSEQ multiplex PCR was the method, and the copy in TCRdb shows in-frame clones only, minus some. The sample carries over 150,000 clones, 68% recorded once. Sample: PBMCs. The receptors stem from a woman younger than 35 in good health and CMV-seropositive.

The chain joins TRBV30 to TRBJ2-1; D unresolved. This CDR3 comprises 13 residues. V was clipped by 8 bases and J by 10 bases, with 21 bases between them. Per germline, CDR1 GTSNPN and CDR2 SVGIG (reference sequence). As DNA, the CDR3 is TGTGCCACCGCGGCCCTTAGGTCGTTAGAGCAGTTCTTC. This encodes CATAALRSLEQFF.

In the case of this clone: Other DNA sequences in the sample encode the same CDR3. This chain connects TRBV4-1 to TRBJ2-7, with 7 bases lining up with TRBD2. This CDR3 comprises 14 residues. Trimming cost V 3 bases and J 2 bases; bases outside gene matches: 4. The V gene's germline CDR1 is MGHRA and CDR2 YSYEKL. This CDR3 reads CASSQGGLAYEQYF. The DNA for the CDR3 is TGCGCCAGCAGCCAGGGAGGACTAGCCTACGAGCAGTACTTC.

The rearrangement links TRBV6-5 to TRBJ1-4; 10 bases agree with TRBD1. The CDR3 contains 15 residues. Unmatched junction bases numbered 5, after V lost 2 bases and J lost 8 bases. CDR1 and CDR2 (germline): MNHEY, SVGAGI. CDR3 nucleotide sequence: TGTGCCAGCAGTTACGGAGGGACAGGGGAGGAAAAACTGTTTTTT. Residues: CASSYGGTGEEKLFF.

V gene TRBV30 combines with J gene TRBJ2-6, with a tentative D call TRBD1 (5 bases). CDR1 and CDR2 (germline): GTSNPN, SVGIG (reference sequence). This CDR3 is 14 amino acids long. Trimming stripped 8 bases from V and 0 bases from J, with 11 bases between. CDR3 nucleotides: TGTGCCACAGGCCACCTCTCTGGGGCCAACGTCCTGACTTTC. As protein: CATGHLSGANVLTF.

The genes are TRBV15 and TRBJ2-6; D is unresolved. The CDR3 loop spans 18 amino acids. The germline V gene has CDR1 LNHNV and CDR2 YYDKDF (reference sequence). The ends were cut back, 0 bases at V and 4 bases at J, with 16 bases in the middle. The CDR3 loop is CATSRDLVSLAGANVLTF. The CDR3 coding sequence is TGTGCCACCAGCAGAGATCTTGTCTCCTTGGCAGGGGCCAACGTCCTGACTTTC.

The rearrangement uses TRBV7-2 and TRBJ1-5; TRBD1 aligns across 8 bases. J was trimmed by 4 bases and V by 4 bases; bases with no gene match: 9. The CDR3 totals 16 residues. In germline, CDR1 is SGHTA, CDR2 FQGNSA. The CDR3 here is CASSWSGGLWNQPQHF. As DNA, the CDR3 is TGTGCCAGCAGCTGGTCAGGGGGCTTGTGGAATCAGCCCCAGCATTTT.

The chain carries TRBV5-1 and TRBJ2-6, with D perhaps matching TRBD1 (6 bases). Germline V CDR1 and CDR2: SGHRS, YFSETQ. Trimming shortened V by 0 bases and J by 1 base, and 14 bases separated the two germline ends. CDR3 length equals 18 residues. CDR3 amino acids: CASSLADSHISGANVLTF. DNA of the CDR3: TGCGCCAGCAGCTTGGCGGACAGTCACATTTCTGGGGCCAACGTCCTGACTTTC.

The chain has TRBV5-6 and TRBJ1-2; tentatively, D is TRBD1 (6 bases). V dropped 4 bases and J dropped 3 bases, with 16 bases sitting between them. The CDR3 extends over 15 amino acids. CDR1 is SGHDT and CDR2 is YYEEEE in the germline V gene. The CDR3 DNA is TGTGCCAGCAGCCGCTACAACAGGGCTGACTATGGCTACACCTTC. Translation gives CASSRYNRADYGYTF.

V usage is TRBV28 and J usage is TRBJ1-2; D gene ambiguous. V was trimmed by 3 bases and J by 8 bases, leaving 10 bases between them. CDR1 is MDHEN and CDR2 is SYDVKM in the germline V gene. CDR3 length: 12 residues. In nucleotides, the CDR3 is TGTGCCAGCAGTTTCGGGAGCGCCGGCTACACCTTC. Its protein is CASSFGSAGYTF.

The genes are TRBV21-1 and TRBJ1-5; TRBD1, the table's D call, lacks a check against the DNA. TRBV21-1 is designated a pseudogene. The CDR3 spans 18 residues. The chain's CDR3 is CASFTGTGEELGNQPQHF. As DNA, the CDR3 is TGTGCCAGCTTTACAGGGACAGGGGAGGAATTAGGGAATCAGCCCCAGCATTTT.

The chain couples TRBV18 to TRBJ1-1; perhaps TRBD1 as D (6 bases). The CDR3 consists of 15 residues. The ends were cut back, 1 base at V and 5 bases at J, with 14 bases in the middle. Germline values: CDR1 KGHSH, CDR2 LQKENI. The DNA for the CDR3 is TGTGCCAGCTCACCACGGTGGGGGCTTGAGACTGAAGCTTTCTTT. Amino acids: CASSPRWGLETEAFF. Based on the CDR3 plus reference TRBV18 and TRBJ1-1, the full variable domain is NAGVMQNPRHLVRRRGQEARLRCSPMKGHSHVYWYRQLPEEGLKFMVYLQKENIIDESGMPKERFSAEFPKEGPSILRIQQVVRGDSAAYFCASSPRWGLETEAFFGQGTRLTVV.

The chain links TRBV5-1 to TRBJ2-1; D perhaps matches TRBD2 (5 bases). CDR3 size: 13 residues. Germline V gene data show CDR1 as SGHRS and CDR2 as YFSETQ. Trimming took 4 bases from V and 12 from J, leaving 17 bases between them. The CDR3 here is CASSTPSDGGQFF. CDR3 nucleotides: TGCGCCAGCAGCACCCCATCGGACGGAGGGCAGTTCTTC.

The chain employs TRBV21-1 and TRBJ1-6. TRBV21-1 is an annotated pseudogene. The CDR3 contains 15 residues. This CDR3 is CASSKVGGPCSPLHF. The CDR3 DNA reads TGTGCCAGCAGCAAAGTGGGGGGTCCGTGTTCACCCCTCCACTTT.

V usage is TRBV11-1 and J usage is TRBJ1-1; a weak D match, TRBD1 (5 bases). The CDR3 loop spans 13 amino acids. Germline loops: CDR1 SGHAT, CDR2 FQDESV (reference sequence). The V end was cut by 5 bases, the J end by 3 bases, with 10 bases between. CDR3 bases: TGTGCCAGCAGCCGTCGGGGGGACACTGAAGCTTTCTTT. This translates into CASSRRGDTEAFF.

The V gene is TRBV7-9, the J gene TRBJ2-7, with D unclear. The CDR3 runs 13 residues. V dropped 1 base and J dropped 1 base, with 5 bases sitting between them. Germline V gene lookup returns CDR1 SEHNR and CDR2 FQNEAQ (reference sequence). The CDR3 loop is CASSLVVSYEQYF. The CDR3 nucleotides read TGTGCCAGCAGCTTAGTAGTATCCTACGAGCAGTACTTC.